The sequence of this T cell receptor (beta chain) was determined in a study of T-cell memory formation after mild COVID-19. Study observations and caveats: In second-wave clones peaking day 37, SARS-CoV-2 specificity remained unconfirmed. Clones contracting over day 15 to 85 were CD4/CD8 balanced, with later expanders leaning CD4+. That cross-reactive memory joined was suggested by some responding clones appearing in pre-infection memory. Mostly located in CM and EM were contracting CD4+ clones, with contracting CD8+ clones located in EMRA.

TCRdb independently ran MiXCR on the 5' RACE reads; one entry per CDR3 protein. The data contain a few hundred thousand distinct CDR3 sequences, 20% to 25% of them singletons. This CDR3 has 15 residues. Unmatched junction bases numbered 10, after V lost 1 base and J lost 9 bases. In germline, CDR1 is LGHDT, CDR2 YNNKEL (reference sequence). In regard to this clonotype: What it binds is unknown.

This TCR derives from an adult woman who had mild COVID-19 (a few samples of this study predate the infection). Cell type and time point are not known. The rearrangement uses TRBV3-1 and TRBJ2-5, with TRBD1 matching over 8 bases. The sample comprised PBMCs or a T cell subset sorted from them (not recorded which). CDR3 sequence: CASSQGGQGPGAQYF. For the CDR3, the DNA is TGTGCCAGCAGCCAAGGTGGACAGGGCCCGGGGGCCCAGTACTTC.